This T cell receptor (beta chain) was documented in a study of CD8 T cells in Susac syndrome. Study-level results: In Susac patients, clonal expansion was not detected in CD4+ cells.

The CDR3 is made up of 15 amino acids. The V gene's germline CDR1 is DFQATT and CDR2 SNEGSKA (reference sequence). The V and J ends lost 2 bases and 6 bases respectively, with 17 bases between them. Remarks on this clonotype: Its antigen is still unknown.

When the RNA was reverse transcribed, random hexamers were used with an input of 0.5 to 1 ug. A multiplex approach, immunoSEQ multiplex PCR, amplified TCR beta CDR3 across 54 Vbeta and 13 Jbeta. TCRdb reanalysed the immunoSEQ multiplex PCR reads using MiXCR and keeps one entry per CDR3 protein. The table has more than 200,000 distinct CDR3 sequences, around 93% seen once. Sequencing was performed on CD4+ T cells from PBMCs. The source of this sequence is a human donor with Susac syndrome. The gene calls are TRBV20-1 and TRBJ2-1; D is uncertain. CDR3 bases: TGCAGTGCTAGACTAGGTAGCTCAGCCTCCAATGAGCAGTTCTTC. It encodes CSARLGSSASNEQFF.